A selection of T cell receptor beta chains follows, all from one sample in a study of cytomegalovirus exposure and HLA in healthy donors. This table comes from immunoSEQ multiplex PCR, and its TCRdb copy is limited to in-frame clones, with some not included. This sample has 120,000 to 150,000 clones, with 90% to 95% found just once. Input material: PBMCs. These receptors came from a man aged 18 to 35 in good health and CMV-seronegative. CDR3s include the opening cysteine and the closing phenylalanine or tryptophan. D genes are given only for firm matches. Part of the rows lack a size; the others show once, few, many or a class for expanded clones.

d_call	clone_size	v_call	cdr3_length	j_call	cdr3_nt	cdr3_aa
TRBD2	NA	TRBV6-5	15	TRBJ2-1	TGTGCCAGCAGTTACTCGAGTAGCGGGAGGAATGAGCAGTTCTTC	CASSYSSSGRNEQFF
NA	NA	TRBV21-1	14	TRBJ1-1	TGTGCCAGCAGCAAAGCACAACCCCCAACTGAAGCTTTCTTT	CASSKAQPPTEAFF
TRBD1	NA	TRBV7-2	18	TRBJ1-2	TGTGCCAGCAGCTTATCGTACCCGACAGGGGGCGCGAGCTATGGCTACACCTTC	CASSLSYPTGGASYGYTF
NA	NA	TRBV12-5	12	TRBJ2-1	TGTGCTACCTTTGCTCTCTTAGGAGGGCAGTTCTTC	CATFALLGGQFF
TRBD2	NA	TRBV4-2	17	TRBJ2-6	TGTGCCAGCAGCCAGCCAGCGGGGGGGCCTGGGGCCAACGTCCTGACTTTC	CASSQPAGGPGANVLTF
NA	NA	TRBV5-4	13	TRBJ2-7	TGTGCCAGCAGCTTGGAGACAGCATACGAGCAGTACTTC	CASSLETAYEQYF
NA	NA	TRBV5-6	15	TRBJ2-1	TGTGCCAGCAGCTTGGTGGGCCAGGCCTACAATGAGCAGTTCTTC	CASSLVGQAYNEQFF
NA	NA	TRBV9	18	TRBJ2-5	TGTGCCAGCAGCACATACCCCGGGGGGGGGACAGGGAAAGAGACCCAGTACTTC	CASSTYPGGGTGKETQYF
NA	NA	TRBV7-8	14	TRBJ2-5	TGTGCCAGCAGCTTAGAGAGTGGTATCGAGACCCAGTACTTC	CASSLESGIETQYF
TRBD1	NA	TRBV9	17	TRBJ1-2	TGTGCCAGCAGCGTAGCCCCCCTGACAGGGTTGAACTATGGCTACACCTTC	CASSVAPLTGLNYGYTF
TRBD1	NA	TRBV10-2	15	TRBJ2-1	TGCGCCAGCAGTGAGTCAGGAACAGGGGGGCATGAGCAGTTCTTC	CASSESGTGGHEQFF
TRBD1	NA	TRBV7-9	15	TRBJ2-7	TGTGCCAGCAGCTTTGGTAGGACAGGGAACTACGAGCAGTACTTC	CASSFGRTGNYEQYF
NA	few	TRBV6-1	13	TRBJ2-7	TGTGCCAGCAGTACCGGACAGTCCTACGAGCAGTACTTC	CASSTGQSYEQYF
TRBD1	NA	TRBV4-1	15	TRBJ1-3	TGCGCCAGCAGCCAATTCAGGACAGGGGGCTTCACCATATATTTT	CASSQFRTGGFTIYF
TRBD1	NA	TRBV10-1	16	TRBJ1-1	TGCGCCAGCAGTGACGGACAGGGGTCCCCGAACACTGAAGCTTTCTTT	CASSDGQGSPNTEAFF
TRBD1	NA	TRBV4-3	16	TRBJ1-1	TGCGCCAGCAGCCAAGATCTCGGACAGGGGGACACTGAAGCTTTCTTT	CASSQDLGQGDTEAFF
NA	NA	TRBV18	14	TRBJ1-1	TGTGCCAGCTCACCTATGGACAAGGGTGCTGAAGCTTTCTTT	CASSPMDKGAEAFF
NA	NA	TRBV6-5	14	TRBJ1-3	TGTGCCAGCAGTTACACGCGCTCTGGAAACACCATATATTTT	CASSYTRSGNTIYF
NA	NA	TRBV7-3	13	TRBJ2-3	TGTGCCAGCAGCTTAACGTTAGCCGATACGCAGTATTTT	CASSLTLADTQYF
NA	NA	TRBV27	14	TRBJ2-2	TGTGCCAGCAGTTTCCGACTAGTTTCCGGGGAGCTGTTTTTT	CASSFRLVSGELFF
TRBD2	NA	TRBV11-3	15	TRBJ2-3	TGTGCCAGCACCTCGGGAGGGTGGGGCACAGATACGCAGTATTTT	CASTSGGWGTDTQYF
TRBD1	NA	TRBV7-9	15	TRBJ2-1	TGTGCCAGCAGCTCGGGACAGCTGACCTACAATGAGCAGTTCTTC	CASSSGQLTYNEQFF
TRBD2	NA	TRBV7-8	15	TRBJ2-3	TGTGCCAGCAGCCGGAGCGGGGGGGCTCAAAATACGCAGTATTTT	CASSRSGGAQNTQYF
NA	NA	TRBV6-1	13	TRBJ1-1	TGTGCCAGCAGTGAAAAGGGGCGCACTGAAGCTTTCTTT	CASSEKGRTEAFF
TRBD2	NA	TRBV5-6	18	TRBJ2-5	TGTGCCAGCAGCTTGGAAAGGGTCGCGGGGGGCGTGTATGAGACCCAGTACTTC	CASSLERVAGGVYETQYF
TRBD2	NA	TRBV11-2	18	TRBJ2-1	TGTGCCAGCAGCTTAGCCCTAAGGAGGCTAGCGGGATACAATGAGCAGTTCTTC	CASSLALRRLAGYNEQFF
TRBD2	once	TRBV29-1	17	TRBJ2-3	TGCAGCGTTGAACATATACGGCGGGAGGGGGGCACAGATACGCAGTATTTT	CSVEHIRREGGTDTQYF
NA	NA	TRBV4-1	14	TRBJ1-3	TGCGCCAGCAGCCCAGGGATCTCTGGAAACACCATATATTTT	CASSPGISGNTIYF
TRBD2	once	TRBV9	16	TRBJ2-3	TGTGCCAGCAGCGTAGACTCTAGCGGGGGTGCAGATACGCAGTATTTT	CASSVDSSGGADTQYF
NA	NA	TRBV7-6	14	TRBJ2-3	TGTGCCAGCAGCCGACAGAGTCTCACAGATACGCAGTATTTT	CASSRQSLTDTQYF
TRBD1	NA	TRBV6-1	15	TRBJ1-5	TGTGCCAGCAGGTCGACAGGGTTGAGCAATCAGCCCCAGCATTTT	CASRSTGLSNQPQHF
TRBD1	NA	TRBV9	16	TRBJ2-3	TGTGCCAGCAGCGTAGTGTGGGGGCAGGGGGAAGATACGCAGTATTTT	CASSVVWGQGEDTQYF
TRBD1	NA	TRBV6-5	14	TRBJ1-1	TGTGCCAGCAGCCCGACAGGGGCGTACACTGAAGCTTTCTTT	CASSPTGAYTEAFF
NA	NA	TRBV11-3	16	TRBJ1-2	TGTGCCAGCAGCTTAGATCAGACCGGGAGGGCTTATGGCTACACCTTC	CASSLDQTGRAYGYTF
TRBD1	NA	TRBV7-2	14	TRBJ2-3	TGTGCCAGCAGCGACAGGGTTAGTTTAGATACGCAGTATTTT	CASSDRVSLDTQYF
TRBD1	NA	TRBV10-3	13	TRBJ1-2	TGTGCCATCACCCGGGGACAGGGAGATGGCTACACCTTC	CAITRGQGDGYTF
NA	NA	TRBV13	11	TRBJ2-5	TGTGCCAGCAGCCAACACGAGACCCAGTACTTC	CASSQHETQYF
NA	NA	TRBV5-5	15	TRBJ1-3	TGTGCCAGCAGCTGGGGACACAACTCTGGAAACACCATATATTTT	CASSWGHNSGNTIYF
NA	NA	TRBV5-4	18	TRBJ2-3	TGTGCCAGCAGCTTATCGTTTTCCTACAGGGAAAGCACAGATACGCAGTATTTT	CASSLSFSYRESTDTQYF
TRBD1	few	TRBV5-1	17	TRBJ1-3	TGCGCCAGCAGACAAACGCTAACAGGGGGCTCTGGAAACACCATATATTTT	CASRQTLTGGSGNTIYF
NA	NA	TRBV6-1	12	TRBJ1-1	TGTGCCAGCGGCAGAATGAACACTGAAGCTTTCTTT	CASGRMNTEAFF
TRBD1	NA	TRBV10-1	13	TRBJ1-2	TGCGCCAGCAGTAGGGGACAGAACTATGGCTACACCTTC	CASSRGQNYGYTF
TRBD1	NA	TRBV4-1	15	TRBJ1-6	TGCGCCAGCAGCGCGGGACAGGGGGCTAACTCACCCCTCCACTTT	CASSAGQGANSPLHF
TRBD2	NA	TRBV7-9	13	TRBJ2-1	TGTGCCAGCAGCTCAGCGGGGGGGCTTGAGCAGTTCTTC	CASSSAGGLEQFF
TRBD2	once	TRBV11-3	17	TRBJ2-3	TGTGCCAGCAGCTTAGGACTCGGGACTAGCCTGACAGATACGCAGTATTTT	CASSLGLGTSLTDTQYF
TRBD2	NA	TRBV16	17	TRBJ2-7	TGTGCCAGCAGCCCAGGACTAGCGGGGGGGAACTCCTACGAGCAGTACTTC	CASSPGLAGGNSYEQYF
TRBD2	NA	TRBV5-4	15	TRBJ2-1	TGTGCCAGCAGTAAGGCTAGCGGCGCCTACAATGAGCAGTTCTTC	CASSKASGAYNEQFF
TRBD2	NA	TRBV13	17	TRBJ2-1	TGTGCCAGCAGCCATAAAACACTAGCGGGGGGGTACAATGAGCAGTTCTTC	CASSHKTLAGGYNEQFF
NA	NA	TRBV9	11	TRBJ2-3	TGTGCCAGCAGCTACGGGGATACGCAGTATTTT	CASSYGDTQYF
TRBD1	NA	TRBV5-1	14	TRBJ1-1	TGCGCCAGCATGGGACAGTCAATGAACACTGAAGCTTTCTTT	CASMGQSMNTEAFF
TRBD1	NA	TRBV5-1	17	TRBJ2-6	TGCGCCAGCAGATTTCAGACAGGGGTGTTCGGGGCCAACGTCCTGACTTTC	CASRFQTGVFGANVLTF
TRBD1	NA	TRBV19	15	TRBJ2-7	TGTGCCAGTAGTATGGTGGGGACAGGGGCCTTCGAGCAGTACTTC	CASSMVGTGAFEQYF
NA	NA	TRBV4-2	17	TRBJ1-1	TGTGCCAGCAGCCAATCACCGGGTCCGGGATCGAACACTGAAGCTTTCTTT	CASSQSPGPGSNTEAFF
TRBD1	NA	TRBV5-4	14	TRBJ2-4	TGTGCCAGCAGCTCCGAACAGGGGCGAGACATTCAGTACTTC	CASSSEQGRDIQYF
TRBD1	NA	TRBV6-5	14	TRBJ2-2	TGTGCCAGCAACCCGGACAGGGCTGCCGGGGAGCTGTTTTTT	CASNPDRAAGELFF
NA	NA	TRBV29-1	13	TRBJ1-4	TGCAGCGTAGCCGGGACTAGGGGTGAAAAACTGTTTTTT	CSVAGTRGEKLFF
TRBD1	NA	TRBV9	18	TRBJ2-6	TGTGCCAGCAGCTTAAGGACAGGGCCCTCCTCTGGGGCCAACGTCCTGACTTTC	CASSLRTGPSSGANVLTF